The entry that follows covers one T cell receptor beta chain sequence. The source of the sample is a study of blood T cell repertoires in COVID-19. In the authors' workflow: From reference gene primer amplification, estimates of nucleated cell counts were derived. Clones were sequenced by immunoSEQ multiplex PCR, and TCRdb holds only the in-frame ones, with some missing. For V, J and clone size, that table is used; D and trimming come from the DNA. The repertoire consists of around 230,000 clones, with 86% occurring once and the leading ten covering 3.5% to 4.5%. The sample taken for sequencing was PBMCs or T cells enriched from blood (not recorded which). The sequence was collected from a woman aged 40 to 50 with acute COVID-19.

CDR3 coding DNA: TGTGCCAGCAGTGTGGGGACAGCGCAAGAGACCCAGTACTTC. It encodes CASSVGTAQETQYF. This chain joins TRBV27 and TRBJ2-5; the match to TRBD1 covers 7 bases. The CDR3 is made up of 14 amino acids. The V gene end was trimmed by 5 bases and the J gene end by 2 bases; junction bases not matched to a gene: 5. Germline values: CDR1 MNHEY, CDR2 SMNVEV (reference sequence).